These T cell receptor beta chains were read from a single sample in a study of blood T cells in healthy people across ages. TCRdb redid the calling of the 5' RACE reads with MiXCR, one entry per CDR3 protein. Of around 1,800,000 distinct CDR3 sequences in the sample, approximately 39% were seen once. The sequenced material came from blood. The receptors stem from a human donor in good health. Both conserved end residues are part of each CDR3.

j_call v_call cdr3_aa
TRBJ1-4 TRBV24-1 CATSDFNWDIATNEKLFF
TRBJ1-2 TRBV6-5 CAGRYSGLTYGYTF
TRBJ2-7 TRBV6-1 CATQRAGSSYEQYF
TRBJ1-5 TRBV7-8 CASSLDLEGSQPQHF
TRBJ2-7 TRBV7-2 CASSYPRGHYEQYF
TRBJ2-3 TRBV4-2 CASSLEKAGGQYF
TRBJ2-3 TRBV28 CASSFVRPSTDTQYF
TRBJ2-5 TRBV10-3 CAISDLWETQYF
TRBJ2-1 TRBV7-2 CASSLSVSNEQFF
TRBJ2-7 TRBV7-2 CASSLGQSFSYEQYF
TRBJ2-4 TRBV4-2 CASSLHRTSENIQYF
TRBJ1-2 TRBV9 CASSVGQASNYGYTF
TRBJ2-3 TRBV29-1 CSWTAGTDTQYF
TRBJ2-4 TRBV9 CASSGMQGEEQYF
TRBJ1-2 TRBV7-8 CASSLMANYGYTF
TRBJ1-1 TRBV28 CASSSHGGGDTEAFF
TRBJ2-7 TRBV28 CASDRGVEQYF
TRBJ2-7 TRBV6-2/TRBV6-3 CASTLSLSSYEQYF
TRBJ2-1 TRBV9 CASSARGVNEQFF
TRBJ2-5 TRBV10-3 CAISEVAGETLYF
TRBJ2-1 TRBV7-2 CASSPRGRGSYNEQFF
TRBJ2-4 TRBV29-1 CSVEDWGAGRNIQYF
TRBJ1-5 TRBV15 CATSRGPIQGDQPQHF
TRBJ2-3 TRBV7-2 CASSLWGGARTDTQYF
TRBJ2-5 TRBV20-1 CSATPASGLGETQYF
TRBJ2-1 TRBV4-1 CASLAIGASYNEQFF
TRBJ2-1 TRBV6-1 CASSEWQSSYNEQFF
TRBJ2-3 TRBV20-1 CSAWRGRASDTQYF
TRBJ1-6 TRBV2 CASSESGAWGSPLHF
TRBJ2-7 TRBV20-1 CSARAGTRSLYF
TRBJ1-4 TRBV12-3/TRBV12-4 CASSWDRGTGKLFF
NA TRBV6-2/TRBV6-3 CASSYRAGPAEQYF
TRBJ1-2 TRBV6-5 CATRDLINYGYTF
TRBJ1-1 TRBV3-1 CASSQLGWRTEAFF
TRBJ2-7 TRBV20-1 CSARDFQRGYEQYF
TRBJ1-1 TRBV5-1 CASSLGKGLNTEAFF
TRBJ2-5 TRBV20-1 CSAGLAGQETQYF